The entry below describes one T cell receptor beta chain. Its antigen target is currently unknown. Base-call qualities are not available, and no considerably larger clone is one nucleotide away. TCR beta CDR3 regions were amplified from RNA transcripts. For the first round of RT-PCR on the TCR CDR3, the HTBI primer set was used together with the Qiagen OneStep RT-PCR kit. Libraries were constructed in a second round of multiplex PCR, after which size selection and purification were performed. Libraries were sequenced paired-end with 100 bp reads on an Illumina HiSeq2000. The source study handled its data this way. SOAPnuke was used to process the raw data, with reads discarded if the reads contained adapters or uncalled bases, had a mean Phred below 15, or lacked an exact constant-primer or identifier match. COPE v1.2.5 was used to merge the high-quality paired reads, and each unique nucleotide sequence was defined as a clonotype. MiTCR v1.1 was used to align the clonotypes against IMGT TRBV, TRBD and TRBJ reference segments. Analysis was restricted to V-J combinations with a frequency above 0.0001, which covered 99.2% of repertoires. A TCS score was defined as the ratio between F50 (clonal expansion) and ExV (chaos), using BLOSUM62-based TCRdist between CDR3 peptides within each V-J. Welch's t-statistics and random forest reduced several hundred V-J features to roughly 13, which were used in a naive Bayes classifier (R e1071). The public reads were reprocessed in TCRdb via fastp at Q25 and MiXCR, keeping in-frame beta chains. Rows merge per CDR3 protein into single entries with the most common DNA and genes. These V and J calls rely on TCRdb rather than the paper's analysis. The sample includes roughly 740,000 distinct CDR3 sequences, with around 15% observed a single time. Over 7.5% of the sample lies in the top ten.

The sample is drawn from a study of T cells in Graves' hyperthyroidism and ophthalmopathy (dated by TCRdb to the late 2010s). About the study as a whole: Peripheral blood samples were taken at the time of initial diagnosis, prior to any treatment. The 85 to 100 discovery patients were divided at random into training and test sets in a 7:3 ratio. Thyroid tissue and blood T-cell repertoires from six or seven Graves' hyperthyroidism patients were also compared in the study. To identify TCR V-J signatures that set the groups apart, the researchers used a discovery cohort of 100 patients, made up of fewer than 50 with Graves' ophthalmopathy and some 60 with stable Graves' hyperthyroidism. The paper describes TCR Vbeta CDR3 sequencing of 140 or so peripheral blood samples, made up of fewer than 50 ophthalmopathy patients, some 80 hyperthyroidism patients and 17 progressor patients. Following sampling, methimazole starting at 30 mg daily was given to hyperthyroidism patients, and high-dose intravenous methylprednisolone was given to ophthalmopathy patients. An independent validation cohort of under 20 hyperthyroidism patients and some 15 patients who later progressed to ophthalmopathy tested prospective prediction of ophthalmopathy. The paper's findings and limits, for the study overall: No statistical method was used to set the sample size in advance, and investigators knew the group allocation. Most expanded thyroid clonotypes (frequency above 0.001) were also detected in blood, suggesting blood repertoires may reflect thyroid immune responses. In cross-validation, a model built on a 13 V-J signature told ophthalmopathy apart from stable hyperthyroidism with approximately 90% sensitivity and approximately 81% specificity, and in testing the same model reached 80%/75%. During validation, the model predicted progression to ophthalmopathy a median of roughly six months ahead of onset, with just under 71% sensitivity and about 72% specificity.

V is shortened by 10 bases, J by 10 bases, and the region joining them spans 22 bases. The germline V gene (reference sequence) provides CDR1 LNHDA and CDR2 SQIVND. Reading from cysteine to phenylalanine, the CDR3 counts 13 amino acids. Just the 39-base CDR3 DNA is kept, in frame starting at base 1. Stable Graves' hyperthyroidism was defined as no progression to ophthalmopathy during 18 months of follow-up. The hyperthyroidism patients were between 18 and 65 years old and newly diagnosed, with a disease duration of less than 2 months. Patients with uncontrolled infections, other autoimmune diseases, pregnancy or lactation were excluded. Diagnoses relied on clinical symptoms, serum thyroxine and TRAb, thyroid ultrasound and orbital computed tomography. PBMCs were isolated from more than 8 ml of fresh peripheral blood by Ficoll-Paque density gradient centrifugation. Total RNA was extracted using Trizol reagent, and RNA quality was assessed on an Agilent 2100 Bioanalyzer.

Here the chain combines TRBV19 and TRBJ1-1; possibly the D gene is TRBD1, per 5 matching bases. The sequenced sample consisted of blood. The origin of this receptor is a man younger than 35 with Graves' hyperthyroidism. Read as DNA, the sequence is TGTGCCACCGGGAAGGTATCAGGGAGTGGAGCTTTCTTT. The encoded protein is CATGKVSGSGAFF.